The rows below give T cell receptor beta chains drawn from one sample of a study of blood T cell repertoires in COVID-19. Assay used: immunoSEQ multiplex PCR; TCRdb lists only in-frame clones, some missing. The table lists more than 150,000 clones, around four fifths of them singletons. Input material: peripheral blood. Receptor source: a man aged 30 to 39 with active or convalescent COVID-19. Each CDR3 is given with its conserved first and last residue. The D gene is left open where the match is weak. The size entry is marked missing in some rows and otherwise reads once, few, many or a size class.

D	V	size	J	CDR3	DNA
TRBD1	TRBV7-9	.	TRBJ2-7	CASSLSGTGELYEQYF	TGTGCCAGTTCCCTTTCCGGGACAGGGGAGCTCTACGAGCAGTACTTC
.	TRBV5-4	once	TRBJ1-1	CASSLAGQYTEAFF	TGTGCCAGCAGCTTGGCCGGACAGTACACTGAAGCTTTCTTT
TRBD2	TRBV5-4	once	TRBJ2-7	CASSQVSGSYEQYF	TGTGCCAGCAGCCAGGTTAGCGGGAGCTACGAGCAGTACTTC
.	TRBV7-2	.	TRBJ1-2	CASSLVAADGGYTF	TGTGCCAGCAGCTTAGTCGCGGCCGACGGTGGCTACACCTTC
.	TRBV27	.	TRBJ2-1	CASRPPGLEQFF	TGTGCCAGCAGGCCCCCGGGACTCGAGCAGTTCTTC
TRBD2	TRBV10-3	.	TRBJ2-1	CATRGGSSYNEQFF	TGTGCCACCCGCGGGGGGAGCTCCTACAATGAGCAGTTCTTC
.	TRBV6-5	.	TRBJ1-4	CAGGLQGPEKLFF	TGTGCCGGCGGACTCCAGGGGCCTGAAAAACTGTTTTTT
TRBD1	TRBV29-1	.	TRBJ2-1	CSVEGDRVDNEQFF	TGCAGCGTTGAAGGGGACAGGGTCGACAATGAGCAGTTCTTC
.	TRBV2	.	TRBJ1-1	CASRQGNTEAFF	TGTGCCAGCAGACAGGGGAACACTGAAGCTTTCTTT
.	TRBV29-1	.	TRBJ1-2	CSVEDLPRDGYTF	TGCAGCGTTGAAGATCTTCCACGCGATGGCTACACCTTC
.	TRBV7-2	.	TRBJ2-7	CASSLGVGVYEQYF	TGTGCCAGCAGCTTAGGGGTAGGGGTCTACGAGCAGTACTTC
.	TRBV27	.	TRBJ1-5	CASSLGGTQPQHF	TGTGCCAGCAGTTTAGGGGGGACTCAGCCCCAGCATTTT
TRBD1	TRBV5-6	.	TRBJ1-5	CASSLGTGEAIWPQHF	TGTGCCAGCAGCCTTGGGACAGGGGAGGCAATATGGCCCCAGCATTTT
.	TRBV29-1	few	TRBJ1-1	CSVGTVDMNTEAFF	TGCAGCGTTGGTACAGTCGACATGAACACTGAAGCTTTCTTT
.	TRBV2	.	TRBJ2-7	CATRRSYYEQYF	TGTGCCACCCGGAGGAGCTACTACGAGCAGTACTTC
TRBD1	TRBV7-9	.	TRBJ2-7	CASSFRTGITYEQYF	TGTGCCAGCAGCTTTCGGACAGGGATTACCTACGAGCAGTACTTC
TRBD1	TRBV24-1	.	TRBJ2-7	CATSDLPGTGGEQYF	TGTGCCACCAGTGACCTCCCAGGGACAGGGGGCGAGCAGTACTTC
.	TRBV18	.	TRBJ2-1	CASSGYGTFNEQFF	TGTGCCAGCTCAGGATACGGGACTTTCAATGAGCAGTTCTTC
.	TRBV14	few	TRBJ1-4	CASSTYEKLFF	TGTGCCAGCAGCACATATGAAAAACTGTTTTTT
.	TRBV5-1	.	TRBJ2-5	CASSLRSQETQYF	TGCGCCAGCAGCTTGCGGTCGCAAGAGACCCAGTACTTC
TRBD1	TRBV5-1	.	TRBJ1-2	CASRTGVNYGYTF	TGCGCCAGCAGGACAGGGGTGAACTATGGCTACACCTTC
TRBD1	TRBV30	.	TRBJ1-5	CAWSGQGTQPQHF	TGTGCCTGGTCTGGACAGGGAACTCAGCCCCAGCATTTT
TRBD1	TRBV24-1	.	TRBJ1-5	CATSDPAGDRGSNQPQHF	TGTGCCACCAGTGATCCGGCAGGGGACAGGGGGAGCAATCAGCCCCAGCATTTT
TRBD2	TRBV19	.	TRBJ2-7	CASSIGTSASYEQYF	TGTGCCAGTAGTATCGGGACTAGCGCCTCCTACGAGCAGTACTTC
TRBD1	TRBV6-5	.	TRBJ1-1	CASSSGQGALRAFF	TGTGCCAGCAGTAGCGGACAGGGGGCCTTGCGGGCTTTCTTT
.	TRBV9	.	TRBJ2-7	CASSVASSREEQYF	TGTGCCAGCAGCGTCGCTAGCTCGAGGGAAGAGCAGTACTTC
TRBD1	TRBV5-1	.	TRBJ1-2	CASSYSQGGDYGYTF	TGCGCCAGCAGCTACTCACAGGGGGGAGACTATGGCTACACCTTC
TRBD1	TRBV28	.	TRBJ1-2	CASSLDRGRYGYTF	TGTGCCAGCAGTCTGGACAGGGGTCGGTATGGCTACACCTTC
TRBD1	TRBV7-9	.	TRBJ2-2	CASRVRGTGNTGELFF	TGTGCCAGCAGGGTCCGAGGGACAGGGAACACCGGGGAGCTGTTTTTT
.	TRBV5-1	.	TRBJ2-1	CASRLGGSAYNEQFF	TGCGCCAGCAGGCTTGGGGGGTCCGCTTACAATGAGCAGTTCTTC
.	TRBV5-6	.	TRBJ2-1	CASSFNPGRGLRRDEQFF	TGTGCCAGCAGCTTTAATCCGGGGCGGGGGCTCCGACGGGATGAGCAGTTCTTC
TRBD1	TRBV10-2	few	TRBJ1-6	CASHRDSNSPLHF	TGCGCCAGCCACCGGGACAGTAATTCACCCCTCCACTTT
.	TRBV27	.	TRBJ1-1	CASSLFLGADTEAFF	TGTGCCAGCAGTTTATTTCTGGGGGCCGACACTGAAGCTTTCTTT
.	TRBV15	.	TRBJ1-5	CATSRDPNSNQPQHF	TGTGCCACCAGCAGAGACCCCAATAGCAATCAGCCCCAGCATTTT
TRBD1	TRBV19	.	TRBJ2-4	CASSIQGANIQYF	TGTGCCAGTAGTATTCAGGGGGCAAACATTCAGTACTTC
.	TRBV25-1	.	TRBJ1-1	CASSYSLNTEAFF	TGTGCCAGCAGTTATAGTCTTAACACTGAAGCTTTCTTT